This T cell receptor beta chain was observed in a study of beta chain features in type 1 diabetes. Study-level information: Patients and healthy donors were similar in age, gender and cell yields.

V dropped 8 bases and J dropped 5 bases, with 15 bases sitting between them. There are 14 residues in the CDR3. The germline V gene has CDR1 SNHLY and CDR2 FYNNEI. Sequencing targeted expressed TCRB transcripts, as all isolated RNA had been reverse transcribed. Here immunoSEQ multiplex PCR was the method, and the copy in TCRdb shows in-frame clones only, minus some. The repertoire has around 130,000 clones, roughly 10% of them found once; the top ten carry around 0.7%. The single heparinised draw taken from each donor contained around 100 mL of blood on average. Sorting based on CD45RO/CCR7/CD25/CD127/CD95/CD27 separated CD4+ naive, central memory, regulatory and stem cell-like memory cells. Details on this clone: Its cognate antigen is unknown.

General observations from the study: Any HLA-type effect on TCRB rearrangement remained unresolved here. Shorter TCRB CDR3s, moderately but significantly so, marked every one of the four CD4+ subsets in Type 1 diabetes patients.

The TCR sequence derives from a man aged 25-45 years with type 1 diabetes. J is TRBJ2-2 and V is TRBV2, with TRBD1 as a possible D gene (5 bases). Sequences were obtained from central memory CD4+ T cells from blood. Here the CDR3 DNA reads TGTGCCAGCCGGTTACAGGCCCGGACCGGGGAGCTGTTTTTT. This gives the protein CASRLQARTGELFF. Drawing the rest from reference TRBV2 and TRBJ2-2, the complete variable domain is EPEVTQTPSHQVTQMGQEVILRCVPISNHLYFYWYRQILGQKVEFLVSFYNNEISEKSEIFDDQFSVERPDGSNFTLKIRSTKLEDSAMYFCASRLQARTGELFFGEGSRLTVL.